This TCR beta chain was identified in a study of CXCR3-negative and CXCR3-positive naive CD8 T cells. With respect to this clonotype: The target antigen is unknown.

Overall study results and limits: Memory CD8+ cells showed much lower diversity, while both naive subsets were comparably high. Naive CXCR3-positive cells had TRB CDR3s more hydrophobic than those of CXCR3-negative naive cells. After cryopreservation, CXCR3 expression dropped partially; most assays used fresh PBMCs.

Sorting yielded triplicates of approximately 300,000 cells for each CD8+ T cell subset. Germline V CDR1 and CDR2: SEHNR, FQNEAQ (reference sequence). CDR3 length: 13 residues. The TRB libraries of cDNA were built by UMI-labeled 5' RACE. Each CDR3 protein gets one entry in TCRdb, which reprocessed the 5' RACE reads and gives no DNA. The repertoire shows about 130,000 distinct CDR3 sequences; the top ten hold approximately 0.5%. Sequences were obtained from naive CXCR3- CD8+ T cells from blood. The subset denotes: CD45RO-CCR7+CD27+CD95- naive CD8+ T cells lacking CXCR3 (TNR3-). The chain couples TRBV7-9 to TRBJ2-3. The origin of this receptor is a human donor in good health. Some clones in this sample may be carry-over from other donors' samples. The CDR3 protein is CASSLAHPDTQYF.